The 4 T cell receptor beta chains given below trace back to one sample, sequenced in a study of human T cells and chemical hapten exposure (dated by TCRdb to about 2021). Libraries were prepared through RACE. Sequencing took place on a NextSeq 500. The raw public data were reprocessed by TCRdb itself: fastp quality trimming at Q25, MiXCR clonotype calling, in-frame beta chains only. When rows share a CDR3 protein, they turn into one entry using the most common DNA and genes. This sample is represented by about 260,000 distinct CDR3 sequences; 7.5% to 10% of them were singletons. Less than 3% of the sample is in the top ten clones. The time point label, read with the paper, signifies: pre-sensitization, week 0. The sample's treatment or condition label, decoded: therapeutic diphenylcyclopropenone sensitization with weekly scalp DPC. The specimen comprised whole blood, sampled in connection with sensitization to the hapten diphenylcyclopropenone (DPC). The receptor source for this set is a woman between 35 and 50 years old with alopecia areata. Some clones in this sample may be carry-over from other donors' samples.

This clonotype was picked up a small number of times. V is TRBV5-5 and J is TRBJ2-5, with 7 bases lining up with TRBD1. The J segment lost 1 base and the V segment lost 3 bases, leaving 9 bases of the junction unmatched. The CDR3 length is 16 residues. Germline values: CDR1 SGHKS, CDR2 YYEKEE (reference sequence). The CDR3 bases are TGTGCCAGCAGCTATCCTCTTACAGGGGTCCAAGAGACCCAGTACTTC. Residues: CASSYPLTGVQETQYF.

This clonotype was seen repeatedly, ten times or more. The chain couples TRBV6-2 or TRBV6-3 to TRBJ2-7; TRBD1 is a possible D gene (7 bases). The CDR3 consists of 13 residues. V lost 9 bases and J 4 bases, leaving 16 bases between the germline ends. Germline CDR1 is MNHEY and CDR2 is SVGEGT. The CDR3 DNA follows: TGTGCCAGGTGGAGGGACAGTGGGTACGAGCAGTACTTC. Its protein is CARWRDSGYEQYF.

V and J are TRBV6-4 and TRBJ2-3, with 7 bases lining up with TRBD2. The germline gives CDR1 MRHNA, CDR2 SNTAGT. V shed 5 bases, J shed 5 bases, and the junction held 13 bases outside the gene matches. The CDR3 is 16 amino acids. The CDR3 region has the DNA TGTGCCAGCAGTCCCCATACGGCGGGAGACCTAGATACGCAGTATTTT. Translated, it gives CASSPHTAGDLDTQYF.

CDR3 loop: CAIKRDLNTEAFF. The CDR3 DNA reads TGTGCCATCAAACGAGATCTGAACACTGAAGCTTTCTTT. The chain joins TRBV10-3 to TRBJ1-1; D not certain. V was trimmed by 7 bases and J by 0 bases, leaving 9 bases between them. The CDR3 runs to 13 residues. Germline loops: CDR1 ENHRY, CDR2 SYGVKD.